A single sample gave rise to the 3 T cell receptor beta chains below, sequenced in a study of T cells after yellow fever vaccination (dated by TCRdb to between 2017 and 2020). The label giving this sample's treatment or condition can be read as: live attenuated yellow fever vaccine strain. The method was 5' RACE. Data came from an Illumina HiSeq 2500. The public reads were reanalyzed by TCRdb: fastp trimming at Q25, MiXCR alignment, in-frame beta chains only. Rows are combined by CDR3 protein, so each entry shows the most common genes and DNA. The sample records some 110,000 distinct CDR3 sequences, 6.5% to 9% of which are singletons. Of the sample, roughly 2.8% is held by the ten largest clones. Sequences were derived from CD4+ T cells sorted from PBMCs, sampled approximately 47 days after the first yellow fever vaccination. These receptor sequences come from a man between 18 and 29 years old who received the YFV17D yellow fever vaccine.

This clonotype was seen many times. The chain combines TRBV7-2 with TRBJ2-5; 7 bases are shared with TRBD1. Germline V gene sequence: CDR1 SGHTA, CDR2 FQGNSA. The CDR3 length is 15 residues. V was pared by 6 bases and J by 2 bases, with 9 bases of the junction left unmatched. The CDR3 loop is CASSRRRTGQETQYF. CDR3 nucleotides: TGTGCCAGCAGTCGACGCCGGACAGGACAAGAGACCCAGTACTTC.

This clonotype was picked up a small number of times. The chain recombines TRBV29-1 with TRBJ2-6, with 7 positions matching TRBD1. From germline, CDR1 is SQVTM and CDR2 ANQGSEA. This CDR3 is built from 16 residues. V gave up 4 bases and J gave up 0 bases; unmatched junction bases: 6. CDR3 residues: CSVGAGGNSGANVLTF. The CDR3 DNA follows: TGCAGCGTTGGGGCAGGGGGAAACTCTGGGGCCAACGTCCTGACTTTC.

This clonotype was observed at least ten times. The chain links TRBV7-2 to TRBJ2-1, with TRBD2 matching over 8 bases. Unmatched junction bases numbered 4, after V lost 1 base and J lost 8 bases. The CDR3 loop spans 14 amino acids. The germline gives CDR1 SGHTA, CDR2 FQGNSA. This CDR3 reads CASSLGLAKDEQFF. In DNA, the CDR3 is TGTGCCAGCAGCTTAGGACTAGCGAAGGATGAGCAGTTCTTC.